This TCR beta chain is from a study of T cell changes during pregnancy in multiple sclerosis. The method was immunoSEQ multiplex PCR; TCRdb's version includes in-frame clones alone and lacks a portion of them. The repertoire includes nearly 70,000 clones, 92% of them detected once, and 1.2% to 1.5% sits in the top ten. The receptor was isolated from a female donor in good health, enrolled as a control in a pregnancy study. This material consisted of peripheral blood, taken in the second trimester of pregnancy.

As DNA, the CDR3 is TGTGCCAGCAGCGGCCGGGAGGGGAACACTGAAGCTTTCTTT. Protein sequence: CASSGREGNTEAFF. The genes are TRBV28 and TRBJ1-1; D remains unclear. The CDR3 is made up of 14 amino acids. Germline V lookup: CDR1 MDHEN, CDR2 SYDVKM. Trimming took 6 bases from V and 1 from J, leaving 12 bases between them. Based on the CDR3 plus reference TRBV28 and TRBJ1-1, the full variable domain is DVKVTQSSRYLVKRTGEKVFLECVQDMDHENMFWYRQDPGLGLRLIYFSYDVKMKEKGDIPEGYSVSREKKERFSLILESASTNQTSMYLCASSGREGNTEAFFGQGTRLTVV.